Below, one T cell receptor (beta chain) is given with its context. The sample comes from a study of early T cells in non-severe SARS-CoV-2 infection. The CDR3 totals 11 residues. The germline V gene encodes CDR1 DFQATT and CDR2 SNEGSKA (reference sequence). TCRdb reprocessed the 5' RACE reads via MiXCR and lists one record per CDR3 protein. Among 25,000 to 35,000 distinct CDR3 sequences listed, approximately 7% were seen once. Material for sequencing was whole blood. The chain uses TRBV20-1 and TRBJ2-7; D perhaps matches TRBD1 (6 bases). This receptor was taken from an adult who was a healthcare worker with PCR-confirmed SARS-CoV-2 infection or an uninfected control (not recorded which). The CDR3 coding sequence is TGCAGCGCCGGGGACATCTACGAGCAGTACTTC. Protein product: CSAGDIYEQYF.